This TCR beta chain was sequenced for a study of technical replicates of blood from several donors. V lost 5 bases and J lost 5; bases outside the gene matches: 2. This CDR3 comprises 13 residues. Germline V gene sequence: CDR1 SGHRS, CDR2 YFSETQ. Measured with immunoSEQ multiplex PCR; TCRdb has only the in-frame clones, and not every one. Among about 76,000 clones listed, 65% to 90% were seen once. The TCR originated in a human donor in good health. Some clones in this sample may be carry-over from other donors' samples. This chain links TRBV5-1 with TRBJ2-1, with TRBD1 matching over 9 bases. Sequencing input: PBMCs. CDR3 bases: TGCGCCAGCAGGGGACAGGGAGACAATGAGCAGTTCTTC. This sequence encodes CASRGQGDNEQFF.